One and the same sample provided the 3 T cell receptor beta chains below, sequenced in a study of OX40 agonist ivuxolimab in advanced cancers. TCRdb's copy holds only in-frame clones and misses some; the assay was immunoSEQ multiplex PCR. The sample holds about 50,000 clones; approximately 84% are singletons and the top ten take about 13%. Sequencing used CD4+ or CD8+ T cells sorted from blood, obtained in a trial of the OX40 agonist ivuxolimab. All receptors come from an adult with an advanced solid tumor such as melanoma, head and neck, liver or kidney cancer.

This clone was counted a single time. The rearrangement uses TRBV30 and TRBJ2-3, with TRBD1 identical over 8 bases. CDR1 is GTSNPN, CDR2 SVGIG, per germline (reference sequence). Trimming cost V 3 bases and J 2 bases; bases outside gene matches: 10. This CDR3 has 16 residues. The CDR3 sequence: CAWSRRTGRSTDTQYF. In DNA, the CDR3 is TGTGCCTGGAGCCGCCGGACAGGGAGATCCACAGATACGCAGTATTTT.

The CDR3 is CASSPFPNQPQHF. The CDR3 DNA reads TGTGCCAGCAGCCCTTTCCCCAATCAGCCCCAGCATTTT. The chain uses TRBV7-2 and TRBJ1-5; unclear D gene. The V end lost 5 bases, the J end lost 3 bases, and 8 bases lay between the germline ends. The CDR3 length is 13 residues. Germline V lookup: CDR1 SGHTA, CDR2 FQGNSA.

The rearrangement links TRBV6-5 to TRBJ2-7; D not certain. The CDR3 totals 12 residues. The germline gives CDR1 MNHEY, CDR2 SVGAGI. Between the trimmed V and J ends, which lost 5 bases and 3 bases, there was a span of 8 bases. The CDR3 is CASSASSYEQYF. In DNA form, the CDR3 reads TGTGCCAGCAGTGCCTCTAGCTACGAGCAGTACTTC.